This T cell receptor (beta chain) stems from a study of OX40 agonist ivuxolimab in advanced cancers. Overall study findings and caveats: Antigen specificity was not determined for the expanded peripheral T cells.

Data came from immunoSEQ multiplex PCR; TCRdb stores just in-frame clones and leaves some out. The sample yields about 32,000 clones, about four fifths seen once. The CDR3 totals 13 residues. V was clipped by 5 bases and J by 4 bases, with 9 bases between them. The germline V gene encodes CDR1 LNHDA and CDR2 SQIVND (reference sequence). The timepoints at which blood was sampled were baseline, cycle 4 day 1, and cycle 7 day 1. This clone has just a few counts. Its target is unknown. The sequences come from CD4+ or CD8+ T cells sorted from blood, collected in a trial of the OX40 agonist ivuxolimab. The TCR comes from an adult with an advanced solid tumor such as melanoma, head and neck, liver or kidney cancer. The chain joins TRBV19 to TRBJ2-1, with a possible D match to TRBD1 (6 bases). CDR3 residues: CASSFGQYNEQFF. CDR3 in DNA: TGTGCCAGTAGTTTCGGACAGTACAATGAGCAGTTCTTC.